This passage covers 14 T cell receptor beta chains from one sample sequenced in a study of T cell responses to AZD1222 COVID-19 vaccine. Method: immunoSEQ multiplex PCR; TCRdb's copy keeps in-frame clones and lacks some. Of about 150,000 clones in the sample, 70% to 90% were seen once. The sample here was peripheral blood, taken on day 0 of AZD1222 vaccination. These receptors all stem from an adult in good health.

The rearrangement uses TRBV6-6 and TRBJ1-5, with D unclear. There are 15 residues in the CDR3. Germline lookup yields CDR1 MNHNY and CDR2 SVGAGI (reference sequence). V gave up 3 bases and J gave up 0 bases, with 9 bases separating them. The CDR3 sequence: CASSYLGNSNQPQHF. CDR3 in DNA: TGTGCCAGCAGTTATTTGGGTAATAGCAATCAGCCCCAGCATTTT.

This sequence joins TRBV18 and TRBJ1-2, with 8 nucleotides matching TRBD1. Unmatched junction bases numbered 3, after V lost 2 bases and J lost 1 base. Germline values: CDR1 KGHSH, CDR2 LQKENI. The CDR3 runs to 15 residues. The chain's CDR3 is CASSPRGQVNYGYTF. CDR3 nucleotide sequence: TGTGCCAGCTCACCAAGGGGACAGGTTAACTATGGCTACACCTTC.

This sequence joins TRBV12-5 and TRBJ1-4; the D gene is possibly TRBD1 (5 bases). V lost 5 bases, J lost 0 bases, and 10 bases lay in between. Germline CDR1 and CDR2: LGHNT and FRNRAP. The CDR3 extends over 15 amino acids. CDR3 protein: CASGRGDATNEKLFF. CDR3 nucleotide sequence: TGTGCTAGTGGTCGGGGCGATGCAACTAATGAAAAACTGTTTTTT.

The chain is built from TRBV28 and TRBJ1-4; 8 bases are shared with TRBD1. Germline V lookup: CDR1 MDHEN, CDR2 SYDVKM. J lost 10 bases, V lost 5 bases, and 6 bases had no gene match. The CDR3 spans 13 residues. CDR3 region: CASSQGARGKLFF. The CDR3 nucleotides read TGTGCCAGCAGTCAGGGGGCGCGAGGAAAACTGTTTTTT.

The chain couples TRBV5-1 to TRBJ2-5, with D hard to call. Germline CDR1 is SGHRS and CDR2 is YFSETQ. Trimming stripped 4 bases from V and 1 base from J, with 14 bases between. The CDR3 runs 15 residues. For the CDR3, the DNA is TGCGCCAGCAGCCCGGGCCGTCCACCCCAAGAGACCCAGTACTTC. Its protein product is CASSPGRPPQETQYF. Full variable domain (rest looked up from reference TRBV5-1 and TRBJ2-5): KAGVTQTPRYLIKTRGQQVTLSCSPISGHRSVSWYQQTPGQGLQFLFEYFSETQRNKGNFPGRFSGRQFSNSRSEMNVSTLELGDSALYLCASSPGRPPQETQYFGPGTRLLVL.

The chain links TRBV6-5 to TRBJ2-2, with 7 bases identical to TRBD1. The CDR3 runs to 14 residues. After removal of 6 bases from V and 5 bases from J, the junction contained 6 bases not matched to a gene. Germline CDR1 is MNHEY and CDR2 is SVGAGI. CDR3 coding DNA: TGTGCCAGCAGCACCGGGACAGAAACCGGGGAGCTGTTTTTT. Protein product: CASSTGTETGELFF.

The J gene is TRBJ2-2, the V gene TRBV7-9; D remains unclear. This CDR3 spans 14 amino acids. The germline CDR1 and CDR2 sequences are SEHNR and FQNEAQ (reference sequence). Trimming shortened V by 1 base and J by 4 bases, and 7 bases separated the two germline ends. Written as DNA, the CDR3 is TGTGCCAGCAGCTTAGACTGGGGCACCGGGGAGCTGTTTTTT. This sequence encodes CASSLDWGTGELFF.

The V call is TRBV27, the J call TRBJ2-3; 9 bases fit TRBD2. The length of the CDR3 is 16 residues. Trimming at V came to 8 bases and at J to 3 bases, leaving 12 bases not matched to a gene. The V gene's germline CDR1 is MNHEY and CDR2 SMNVEV (reference sequence). The chain's CDR3 is CASRWVAGGPTDTQYF. CDR3 in DNA: TGTGCCAGCCGCTGGGTGGCGGGAGGGCCGACAGATACGCAGTATTTT.

The V and J genes are TRBV6-5 and TRBJ2-4; 7 positions match TRBD2. Germline values: CDR1 MNHEY, CDR2 SVGAGI. V was clipped by 10 bases and J by 3 bases; unmatched bases: 6. There are 13 residues in the CDR3. The CDR3 loop is CATLGRDKNIQYF. As DNA, the CDR3 is TGTGCCACGTTGGGGAGGGACAAAAACATTCAGTACTTC.

The J gene is TRBJ2-6, the V gene TRBV11-3, with 8 bases matching TRBD2. The CDR3 loop spans 17 amino acids. The germline gives CDR1 SGHNT, CDR2 YENEEA. V dropped 6 bases and J dropped 0; count of bases not matched to a gene: 7. The CDR3: CASRVAGGPSGANVLTF. CDR3 bases: TGTGCCAGCAGGGTGGCGGGAGGCCCCTCTGGGGCCAACGTCCTGACTTTC.

This chain connects TRBV6-5 to TRBJ1-2; no reliable D call. The germline V and J ends were trimmed by 6 bases and 3 bases, with 11 bases remaining between them. Germline V CDR1 and CDR2: MNHEY, SVGAGI. This CDR3 has 13 residues. The CDR3 bases are TGTGCCAGCAGACCCGACATATACTATGGCTACACCTTC. Encoded protein: CASRPDIYYGYTF.

The rearrangement joins TRBV20-1 to TRBJ2-5; D gene ambiguous. The CDR3 is 10 amino acids. V was shortened by 4 bases and J by 4 bases, with 4 bases between the two germline ends. Germline V gene lookup returns CDR1 DFQATT and CDR2 SNEGSKA (reference sequence). In DNA, the CDR3 is TGCAGTGCTAAGACAGAGACCCAGTACTTC. As protein: CSAKTETQYF.

This CDR3 reads CASSFTGTSAYNEQFF. CDR3 in DNA: TGTGCCAGCAGCTTTACCGGGACTAGCGCCTACAATGAGCAGTTCTTC. V is TRBV7-3 and J is TRBJ2-1, with TRBD2 identical over 10 bases. Germline V gene data show CDR1 as SGHTA and CDR2 as FQGTGA. V trimming: 3 bases; J trimming: 2 bases; junction bases outside the gene matches: 4. This CDR3 contains 16 residues. The full variable domain, completed using reference TRBV7-3 and TRBJ2-1, is GAGVSQTPSNKVTEKGKYVELRCDPISGHTALYWYRQSLGQGPEFLIYFQGTGAADDSGLPNDRFFAVRPEGSVSTLKIQRTERGDSAVYLCASSFTGTSAYNEQFFGPGTRLTVL.

The V and J genes are TRBV7-9 and TRBJ1-4, with 9 bases identical to TRBD1. The CDR3 is made up of 17 amino acids. V lost 5 bases to trimming and J lost 0 bases; unmatched junction nucleotides: 7. Germline CDR1 reads SEHNR; CDR2 reads FQNEAQ (reference sequence). The CDR3 loop is CASSPSDRGATNEKLFF. The CDR3 DNA reads as TGTGCCAGCAGCCCGTCGGACAGGGGAGCAACTAATGAAAAACTGTTTTTT.